What follows are 5 T cell receptor beta chains derived from one specimen sequenced in a study of T cell responses to AZD1222 COVID-19 vaccine. Profiled with immunoSEQ multiplex PCR; TCRdb holds only in-frame clones, not every one. Of fewer than 200,000 clones detected, 91% appear once; the ten largest clones hold approximately 1.7%. Source: peripheral blood, taken 28 days after the second AZD1222 dose. These receptors were obtained from an adult who received the AZD1222 COVID-19 vaccine.

The J gene is TRBJ2-2, the V gene TRBV29-1, with 7 bases that match TRBD2. The length of the CDR3 is 13 residues. J was trimmed by 8 bases and V by 7 bases; bases with no gene match: 10. Germline V gene data show CDR1 as SQVTM and CDR2 as ANQGSEA. This CDR3 is CSASRTSQGELFF. The CDR3 DNA sequence: TGCAGCGCCTCCAGGACTAGTCAAGGGGAGCTGTTTTTT.

This rearrangement joins TRBV9 to TRBJ1-5; 7 bases align to TRBD1. The V gene end was trimmed by 3 bases and the J gene end by 3 bases; junction bases not matched to a gene: 6. The CDR3 has 15 residues. Germline CDR1 SGDLS, CDR2 YYNGEE. CDR3 in amino acids: CASSAQGGVNQPQHF. The CDR3 nucleotides are TGTGCCAGCAGCGCCCAGGGGGGGGTCAATCAGCCCCAGCATTTT.

This rearrangement joins TRBV19 to TRBJ1-2; D is unresolved. The germline V and J ends were trimmed by 3 bases and 5 bases, with 19 bases remaining between them. This CDR3 contains 16 residues. The germline CDR1 and CDR2 sequences are LNHDA and SQIVND (reference sequence). CDR3 sequence (DNA): TGTGCCAGTAGTATCGGCAGGTCTCTTGATTATTATGGCTACACCTTC. It yields the protein CASSIGRSLDYYGYTF. The complete variable domain, with remaining parts taken from reference TRBV19 and TRBJ1-2, reads DGGITQSPKYLFRKEGQNVTLSCEQNLNHDAMYWYRQDPGQGLRLIYYSQIVNDFQKGDIAEGYSVSREKKESFPLTVTSAQKNPTAFYLCASSIGRSLDYYGYTFGSGTRLTVV.

This clone was counted between two and nine times. The chain is built from TRBV12-3 or TRBV12-4 and TRBJ2-3; TRBD1 matches 8 bases. The length of the CDR3 is 13 residues. The J segment lost 8 bases and the V segment lost 3 bases, leaving 4 bases of the junction unmatched. CDR3: CASSLDRAGTQYF. The CDR3 nucleotides are TGTGCCAGCAGTTTGGACAGGGCTGGTACGCAGTATTTT.

On this clone: Other DNA sequences in the same sample also yield this CDR3. This chain joins TRBV11-1 and TRBJ2-6; no reliable D call. The CDR3 is made up of 16 amino acids. From germline, CDR1 is SGHAT and CDR2 FQDESV (reference sequence). V was shortened by 3 bases and J by 4 bases, with 13 bases between the two germline ends. DNA of the CDR3: TGTGCCAGCAGCTTGACAATACAAGCGGGGGCCAACGTCCTGACTTTC. Translating it yields CASSLTIQAGANVLTF. Based on the CDR3 plus reference TRBV11-1 and TRBJ2-6, the full variable domain is EAEVAQSPRYKITEKSQAVAFWCDPISGHATLYWYRQILGQGPELLVQFQDESVVDDSQLPKDRFSAERLKGVDSTLKIQPAELGDSAMYLCASSLTIQAGANVLTFGAGSRLTVL.